This is a list of T cell receptor beta chains from one sample in a study of blood T cells in healthy people across ages. In TCRdb, the 5' RACE reads were re-called with MiXCR into one record per CDR3 protein. The table lists about 1.4 million distinct CDR3 sequences, approximately 63% of them singletons, with approximately 7% in the top ten. The sequencing sample was made of blood. These receptors were collected from a man in his late teens or twenties in good health. Each CDR3 is given with its conserved first and last residue. D genes are given only for firm matches. Size is omitted from some rows. Given values are once, few, many or a class for expanded clones.

J: TRBJ2-1
V: TRBV6-2/TRBV6-3
D: TRBD2
size: NA
DNA: TGTGCCAGCAGTTACTCGGGACTATTCTCCTACAATGAGCAGTTCTTC
CDR3: CASSYSGLFSYNEQFF

J: TRBJ2-1
V: TRBV2
D: TRBD2
size: NA
DNA: TGTGCCAGTCCCCACTTCTCAGCGGGAGTCGATGAGCAGTTCTTC
CDR3: CASPHFSAGVDEQFF

J: TRBJ2-3
V: TRBV10-2
D: NA
size: NA
DNA: TGCGCCAGCAGTGAGTCCGTCTACACAGATACGCAGTATTTT
CDR3: CASSESVYTDTQYF

J: TRBJ1-5
V: TRBV7-2
D: NA
size: many
DNA: TGTGCCAGCAGCAAGCGGGACGGGGGCAATCAGCCCCAGCATTTT
CDR3: CASSKRDGGNQPQHF

J: TRBJ1-4
V: TRBV7-2
D: TRBD1
size: NA
DNA: TGTGCCAGCAGCCGGGACAGTAGCGGTGAAAAACTGTTTTTT
CDR3: CASSRDSSGEKLFF

J: TRBJ2-4
V: TRBV20-1
D: NA
size: NA
DNA: TGCAGTGCGATCTGGCCTGATCTAGCCAAAAACATTCAGTACTTC
CDR3: CSAIWPDLAKNIQYF

J: TRBJ2-1
V: TRBV6-1
D: NA
size: few
DNA: TGTGCCAGCGGGGGATATGAGTTCTTC
CDR3: CASGGYEFF

J: TRBJ2-7
V: TRBV2
D: TRBD2
size: few
DNA: TGTGCCAGCAGTGAAGCTATCGGGGAGGGATACGAGCAGTACTTC
CDR3: CASSEAIGEGYEQYF

J: TRBJ2-1
V: TRBV6-5
D: TRBD1
size: NA
DNA: TGTGCCAGCAGTTATGGGACAGGGGGGACTGAGCAGTTCTTC
CDR3: CASSYGTGGTEQFF

J: TRBJ1-1
V: TRBV29-1
D: TRBD1
size: NA
DNA: TGCAGCGTCTTGACAGGGGGGAACACTGAAGCTTTCTTT
CDR3: CSVLTGGNTEAFF

J: TRBJ2-7
V: TRBV29-1
D: NA
size: NA
DNA: TGCAGCGTTGGGGGCCCCGATCGGTACGAGCAGTACTTC
CDR3: CSVGGPDRYEQYF

J: TRBJ2-6
V: TRBV11-3
D: NA
size: NA
DNA: TGTGCCAGCAGCTCATCCTTTGGCTCTGGGGCCAACGTCCTGACTTTC
CDR3: CASSSSFGSGANVLTF

J: TRBJ2-3
V: TRBV29-1
D: NA
size: NA
DNA: TGCAGCGTTGAGCTTACTAGCACAGATACGCAGTATTTT
CDR3: CSVELTSTDTQYF

J: TRBJ2-7
V: TRBV7-9
D: NA
size: NA
DNA: TGTGCCAGCAGCCCTCTTGGGGGACCCTCCTGCGAGCAGTACTTC
CDR3: CASSPLGGPSCEQYF